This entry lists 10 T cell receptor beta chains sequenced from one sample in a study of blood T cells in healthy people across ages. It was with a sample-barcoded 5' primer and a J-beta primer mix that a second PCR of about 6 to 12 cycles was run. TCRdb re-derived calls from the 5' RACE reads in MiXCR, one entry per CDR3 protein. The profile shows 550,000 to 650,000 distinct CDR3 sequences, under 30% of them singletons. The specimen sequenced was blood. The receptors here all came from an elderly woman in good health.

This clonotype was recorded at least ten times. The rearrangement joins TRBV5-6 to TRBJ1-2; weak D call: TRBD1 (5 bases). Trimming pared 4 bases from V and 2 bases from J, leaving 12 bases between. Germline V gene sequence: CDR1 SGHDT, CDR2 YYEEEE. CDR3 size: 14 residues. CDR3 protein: CASSAGLMNYGYTF. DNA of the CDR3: TGTGCCAGCAGCGCGGGACTGATGAACTATGGCTACACCTTC. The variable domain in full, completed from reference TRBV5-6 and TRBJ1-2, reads DAGVTQSPTHLIKTRGQQVTLRCSPKSGHDTVSWYQQALGQGPQFIFQYYEEEERQRGNFPDRFSGHQFPNYSSELNVNALLLGDSALYLCASSAGLMNYGYTFGSGTRLTVV.

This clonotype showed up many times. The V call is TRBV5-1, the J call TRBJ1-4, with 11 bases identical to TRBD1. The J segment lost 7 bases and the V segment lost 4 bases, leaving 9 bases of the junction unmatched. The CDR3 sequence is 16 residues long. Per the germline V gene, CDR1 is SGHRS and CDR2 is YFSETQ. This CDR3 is CASSATPGQGVEKLFF. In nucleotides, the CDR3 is TGCGCCAGCAGCGCAACCCCGGGACAGGGGGTTGAAAAACTGTTTTTT.

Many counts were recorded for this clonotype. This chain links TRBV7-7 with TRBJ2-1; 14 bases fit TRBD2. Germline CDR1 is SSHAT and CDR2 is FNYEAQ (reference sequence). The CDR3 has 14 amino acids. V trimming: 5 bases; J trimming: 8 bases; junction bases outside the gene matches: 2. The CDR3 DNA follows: TGTGCCAGCAGCCCGGGACTAGCGGGGGATGAGCAGTTCTTC. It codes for CASSPGLAGDEQFF.

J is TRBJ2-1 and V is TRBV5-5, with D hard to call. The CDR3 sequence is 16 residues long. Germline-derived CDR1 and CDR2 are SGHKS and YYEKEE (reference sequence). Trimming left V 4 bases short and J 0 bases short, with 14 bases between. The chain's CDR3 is CASSPAGSFSYNEQFF. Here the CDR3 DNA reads TGTGCCAGCAGCCCGGCCGGCTCCTTCTCCTACAATGAGCAGTTCTTC.

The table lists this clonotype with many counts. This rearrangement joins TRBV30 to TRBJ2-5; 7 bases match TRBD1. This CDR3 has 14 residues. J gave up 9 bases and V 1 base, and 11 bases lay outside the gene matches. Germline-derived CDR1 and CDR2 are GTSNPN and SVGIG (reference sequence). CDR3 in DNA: TGTGCCTGGAGTGAAGGGACAGTTCATCCCGCCCAGTACTTC. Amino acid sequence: CAWSEGTVHPAQYF.

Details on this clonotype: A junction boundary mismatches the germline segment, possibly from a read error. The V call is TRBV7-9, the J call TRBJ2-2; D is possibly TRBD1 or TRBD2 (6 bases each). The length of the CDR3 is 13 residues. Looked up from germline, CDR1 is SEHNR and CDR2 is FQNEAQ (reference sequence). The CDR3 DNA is TGTGCCAGCAGCAGATCAGGGGCCGGGGGGCTGTTTTTT. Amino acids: CASSRSGAGGLFF.

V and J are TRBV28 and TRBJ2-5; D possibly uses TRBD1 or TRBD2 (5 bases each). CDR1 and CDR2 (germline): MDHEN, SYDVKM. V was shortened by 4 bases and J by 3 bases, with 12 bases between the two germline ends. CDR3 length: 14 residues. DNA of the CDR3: TGTGCCAGCAGTTCCGCCGGGACCAAAGAGACCCAGTACTTC. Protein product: CASSSAGTKETQYF.

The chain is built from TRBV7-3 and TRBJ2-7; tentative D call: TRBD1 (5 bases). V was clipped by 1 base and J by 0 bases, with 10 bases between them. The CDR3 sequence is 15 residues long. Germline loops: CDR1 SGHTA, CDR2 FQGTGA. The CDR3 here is CASSLIGDLSYEQYF. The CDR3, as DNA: TGTGCCAGCAGCTTAATAGGGGATCTCTCCTACGAGCAGTACTTC.

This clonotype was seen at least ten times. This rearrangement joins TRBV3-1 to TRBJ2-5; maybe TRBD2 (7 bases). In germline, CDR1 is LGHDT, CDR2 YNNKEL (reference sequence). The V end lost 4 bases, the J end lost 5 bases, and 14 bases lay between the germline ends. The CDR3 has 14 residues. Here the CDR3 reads CASSRRGGGETQYF. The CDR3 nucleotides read TGTGCCAGCAGCCGTAGGGGGGGCGGGGAGACCCAGTACTTC.

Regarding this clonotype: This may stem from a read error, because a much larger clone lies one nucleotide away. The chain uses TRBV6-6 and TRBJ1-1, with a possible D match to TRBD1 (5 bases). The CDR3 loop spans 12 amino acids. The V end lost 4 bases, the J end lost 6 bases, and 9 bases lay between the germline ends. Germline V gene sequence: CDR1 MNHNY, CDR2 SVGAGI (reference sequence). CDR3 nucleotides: TGTGCCAGCAGTTGCTCGGGGGCTGAAGCTTTCTTT. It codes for CASSCSGAEAFF.